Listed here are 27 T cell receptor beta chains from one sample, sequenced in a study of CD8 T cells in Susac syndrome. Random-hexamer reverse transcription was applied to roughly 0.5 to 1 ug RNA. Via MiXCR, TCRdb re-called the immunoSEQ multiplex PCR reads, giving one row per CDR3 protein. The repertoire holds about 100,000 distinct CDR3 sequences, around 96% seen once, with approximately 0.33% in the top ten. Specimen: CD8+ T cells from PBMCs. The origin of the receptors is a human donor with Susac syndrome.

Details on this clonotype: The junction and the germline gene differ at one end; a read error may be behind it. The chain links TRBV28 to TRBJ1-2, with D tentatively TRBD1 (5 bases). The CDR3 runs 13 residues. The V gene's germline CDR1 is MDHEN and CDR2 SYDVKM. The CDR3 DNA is TGTGCCAGCAGTTTACCGGGGGAACCGGCGCCAGCCTTC. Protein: CASSLPGEPAPAF.

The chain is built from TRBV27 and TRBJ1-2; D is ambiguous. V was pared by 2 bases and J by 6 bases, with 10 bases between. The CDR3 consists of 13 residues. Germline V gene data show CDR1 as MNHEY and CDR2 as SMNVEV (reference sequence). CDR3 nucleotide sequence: TGTGCCAGCAGTTTAGAGCCTAAACATGGCTACACCTTC. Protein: CASSLEPKHGYTF.

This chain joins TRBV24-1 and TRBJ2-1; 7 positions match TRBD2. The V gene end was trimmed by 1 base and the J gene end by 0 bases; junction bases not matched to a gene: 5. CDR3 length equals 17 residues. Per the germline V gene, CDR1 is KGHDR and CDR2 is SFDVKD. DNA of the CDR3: TGTGCCACCAGTGATTTTGGGCTAGCGGACTCCTACAATGAGCAGTTCTTC. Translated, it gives CATSDFGLADSYNEQFF.

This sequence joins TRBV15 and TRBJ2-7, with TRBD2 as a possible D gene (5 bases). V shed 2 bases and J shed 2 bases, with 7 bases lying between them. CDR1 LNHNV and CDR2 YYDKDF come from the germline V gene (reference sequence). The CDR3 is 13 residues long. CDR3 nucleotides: TGTGCCACCAGCAGAACCGGGGCCTACGAGCAGTACTTC. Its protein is CATSRTGAYEQYF.

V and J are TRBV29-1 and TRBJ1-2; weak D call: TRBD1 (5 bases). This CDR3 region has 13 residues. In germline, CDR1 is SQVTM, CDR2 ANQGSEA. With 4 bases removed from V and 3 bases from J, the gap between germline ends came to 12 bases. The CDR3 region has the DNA TGCAGCGTTGGGGCAGGGAAAGACTATGGCTACACCTTC. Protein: CSVGAGKDYGYTF.

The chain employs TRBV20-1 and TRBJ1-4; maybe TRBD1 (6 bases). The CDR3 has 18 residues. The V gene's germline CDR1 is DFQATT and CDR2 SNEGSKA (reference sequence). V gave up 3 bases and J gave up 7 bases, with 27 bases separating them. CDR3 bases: TGCAGTGCTAGGGCCCCGAATGTTCCAGGGGATAATGGTGAAAAACTGTTTTTT. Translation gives CSARAPNVPGDNGEKLFF.

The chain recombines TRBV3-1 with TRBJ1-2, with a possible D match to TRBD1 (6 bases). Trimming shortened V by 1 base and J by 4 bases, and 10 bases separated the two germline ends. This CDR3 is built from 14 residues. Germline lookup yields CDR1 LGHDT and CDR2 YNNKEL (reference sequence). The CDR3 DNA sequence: TGTGCCAGCAGCCAAGTCAGGGGCGGCTATGGCTACACCTTC. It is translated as CASSQVRGGYGYTF.

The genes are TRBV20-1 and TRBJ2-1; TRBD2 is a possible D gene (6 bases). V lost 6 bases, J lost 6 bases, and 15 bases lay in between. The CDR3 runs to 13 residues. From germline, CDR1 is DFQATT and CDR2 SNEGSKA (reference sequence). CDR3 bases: TGCAGTGCCATACCTGGGACTTCCAATGAGCAGTTCTTC. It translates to CSAIPGTSNEQFF.

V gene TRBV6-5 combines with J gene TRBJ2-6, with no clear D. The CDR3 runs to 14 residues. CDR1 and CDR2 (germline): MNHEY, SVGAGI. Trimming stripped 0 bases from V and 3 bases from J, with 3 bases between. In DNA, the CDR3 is TGTGCCAGCAGTTACTCTCGTGGGGCCAACGTCCTGACTTTC. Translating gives CASSYSRGANVLTF.

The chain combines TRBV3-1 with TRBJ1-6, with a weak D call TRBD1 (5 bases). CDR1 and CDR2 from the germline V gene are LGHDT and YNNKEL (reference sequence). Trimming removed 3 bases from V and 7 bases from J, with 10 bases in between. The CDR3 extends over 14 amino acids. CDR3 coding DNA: TGTGCCAGCAGCCAGACGAGACAGAATTCACCCCTCCACTTT. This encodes CASSQTRQNSPLHF. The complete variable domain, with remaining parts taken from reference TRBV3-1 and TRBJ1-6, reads DTAVSQTPKYLVTQMGNDKSIKCEQNLGHDTMYWYKQDSKKFLKIMFSYNNKELIINETVPNRFSPKSPDKAHLNLHINSLELGDSAVYFCASSQTRQNSPLHFGNGTRLTVT.

CDR3 DNA sequence: TGTGCCAGCAGAGCTAGCACAGATACGCAGTATTTT. Translation: CASRASTDTQYF. This rearrangement joins TRBV6-6 to TRBJ2-3; no firm D call. Germline lookup yields CDR1 MNHNY and CDR2 SVGAGI (reference sequence). Trimming took off 6 bases at V and 0 bases at J, with 4 bases between the two ends. This CDR3 is built from 12 residues.

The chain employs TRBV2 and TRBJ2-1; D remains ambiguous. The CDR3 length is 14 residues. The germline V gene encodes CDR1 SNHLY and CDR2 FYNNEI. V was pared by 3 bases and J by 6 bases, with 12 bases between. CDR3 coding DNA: TGTGCCAGCAGTGAGATCCAGGATTCCAATGAGCAGTTCTTC. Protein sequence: CASSEIQDSNEQFF.

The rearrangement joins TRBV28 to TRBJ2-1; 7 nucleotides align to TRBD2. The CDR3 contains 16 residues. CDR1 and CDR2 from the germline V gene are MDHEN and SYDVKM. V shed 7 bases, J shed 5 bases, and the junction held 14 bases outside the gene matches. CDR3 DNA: TGTGCCAGCATTTCCAGTGGGCGGGAGAGGGACAATGAGCAGTTCTTC. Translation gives CASISSGRERDNEQFF. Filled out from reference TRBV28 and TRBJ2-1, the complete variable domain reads DVKVTQSSRYLVKRTGEKVFLECVQDMDHENMFWYRQDPGLGLRLIYFSYDVKMKEKGDIPEGYSVSREKKERFSLILESASTNQTSMYLCASISSGRERDNEQFFGPGTRLTVL.

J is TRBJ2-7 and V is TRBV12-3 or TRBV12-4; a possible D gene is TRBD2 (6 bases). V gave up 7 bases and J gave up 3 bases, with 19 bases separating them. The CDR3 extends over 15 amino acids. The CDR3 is CASNGGGGISYEQYF. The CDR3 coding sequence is TGTGCCAGCAACGGGGGAGGAGGGATCAGCTACGAGCAGTACTTC.

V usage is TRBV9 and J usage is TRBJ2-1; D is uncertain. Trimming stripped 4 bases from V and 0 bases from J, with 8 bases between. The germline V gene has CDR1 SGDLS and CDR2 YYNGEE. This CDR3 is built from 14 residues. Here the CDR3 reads CASSPPSSYNEQFF. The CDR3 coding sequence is TGTGCCAGCAGCCCCCCTAGCTCCTACAATGAGCAGTTCTTC.

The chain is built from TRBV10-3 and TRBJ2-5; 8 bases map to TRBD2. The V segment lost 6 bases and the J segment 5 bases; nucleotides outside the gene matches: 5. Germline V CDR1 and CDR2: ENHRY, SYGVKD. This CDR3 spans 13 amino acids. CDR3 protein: CAIRGLAAETQYF. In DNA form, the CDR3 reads TGTGCCATCAGAGGACTAGCCGCCGAGACCCAGTACTTC.

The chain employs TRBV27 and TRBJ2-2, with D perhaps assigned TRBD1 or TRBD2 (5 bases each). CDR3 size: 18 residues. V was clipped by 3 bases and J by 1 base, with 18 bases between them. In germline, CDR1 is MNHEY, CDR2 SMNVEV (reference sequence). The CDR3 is CASSFDPPGPGNTGELFF. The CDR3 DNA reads TGTGCCAGCAGTTTTGATCCCCCGGGGCCAGGGAACACCGGGGAGCTGTTTTTT.

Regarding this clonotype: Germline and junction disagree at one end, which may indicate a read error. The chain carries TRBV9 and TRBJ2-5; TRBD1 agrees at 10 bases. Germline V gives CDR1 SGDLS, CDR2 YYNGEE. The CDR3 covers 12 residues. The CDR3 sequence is CASSSETGGFDF. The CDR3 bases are TGTGCCAGCAGCAGCGAGACAGGGGGCTTCGACTTC.

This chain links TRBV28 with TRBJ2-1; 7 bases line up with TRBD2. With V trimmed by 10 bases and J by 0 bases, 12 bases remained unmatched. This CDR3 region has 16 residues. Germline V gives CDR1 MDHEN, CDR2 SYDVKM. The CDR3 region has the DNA TGTGCCACCTCAGGCGCCCTAGCGGCCTCCTACAATGAGCAGTTCTTC. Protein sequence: CATSGALAASYNEQFF. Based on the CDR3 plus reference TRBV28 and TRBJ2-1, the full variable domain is DVKVTQSSRYLVKRTGEKVFLECVQDMDHENMFWYRQDPGLGLRLIYFSYDVKMKEKGDIPEGYSVSREKKERFSLILESASTNQTSMYLCATSGALAASYNEQFFGPGTRLTVL.

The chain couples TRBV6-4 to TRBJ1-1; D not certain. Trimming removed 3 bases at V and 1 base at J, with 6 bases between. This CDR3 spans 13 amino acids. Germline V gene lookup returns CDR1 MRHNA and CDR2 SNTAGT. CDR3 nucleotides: TGTGCCAGCAGTGAAGAAAGGAACACTGAAGCTTTCTTT. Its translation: CASSEERNTEAFF.

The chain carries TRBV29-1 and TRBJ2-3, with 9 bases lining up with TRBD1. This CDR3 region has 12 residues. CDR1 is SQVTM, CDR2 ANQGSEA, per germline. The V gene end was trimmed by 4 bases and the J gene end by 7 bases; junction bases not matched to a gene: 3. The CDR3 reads CSVAGQGNTQYF. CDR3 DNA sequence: TGCAGCGTTGCGGGACAGGGAAATACGCAGTATTTT.

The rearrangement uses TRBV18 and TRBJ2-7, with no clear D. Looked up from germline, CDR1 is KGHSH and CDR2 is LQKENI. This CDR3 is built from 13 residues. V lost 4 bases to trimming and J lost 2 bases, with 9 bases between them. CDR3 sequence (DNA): TGTGCCAGCTCACTCTCGGCAGCCTACGAGCAGTACTTC. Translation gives CASSLSAAYEQYF. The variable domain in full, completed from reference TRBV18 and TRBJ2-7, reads NAGVMQNPRHLVRRRGQEARLRCSPMKGHSHVYWYRQLPEEGLKFMVYLQKENIIDESGMPKERFSAEFPKEGPSILRIQQVVRGDSAAYFCASSLSAAYEQYFGPGTRLTVT.

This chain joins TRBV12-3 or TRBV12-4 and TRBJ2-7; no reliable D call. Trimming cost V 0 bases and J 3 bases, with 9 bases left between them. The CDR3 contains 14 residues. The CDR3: CASSLALGDYEQYF. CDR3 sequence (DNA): TGTGCCAGCAGTTTAGCGCTTGGGGACTACGAGCAGTACTTC.

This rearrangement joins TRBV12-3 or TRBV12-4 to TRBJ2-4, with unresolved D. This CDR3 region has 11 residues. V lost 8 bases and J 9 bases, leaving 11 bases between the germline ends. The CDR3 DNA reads TGTGCCAGCGGGAATGACGTCATTCAGTACTTC. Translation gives CASGNDVIQYF.

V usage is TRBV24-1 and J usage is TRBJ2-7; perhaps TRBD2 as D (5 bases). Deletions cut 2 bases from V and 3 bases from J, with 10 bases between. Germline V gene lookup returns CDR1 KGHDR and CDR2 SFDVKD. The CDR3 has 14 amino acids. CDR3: CATSDSREGYEQYF. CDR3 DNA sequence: TGTGCCACCAGTGATTCCCGGGAAGGCTACGAGCAGTACTTC.

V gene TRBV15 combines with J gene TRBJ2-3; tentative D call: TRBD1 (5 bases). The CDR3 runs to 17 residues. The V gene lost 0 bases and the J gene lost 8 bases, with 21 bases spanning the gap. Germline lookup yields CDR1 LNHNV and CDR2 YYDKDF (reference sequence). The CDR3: CATSRDRSAGPTGTQYF. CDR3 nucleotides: TGTGCCACCAGCAGAGATCGTAGTGCAGGGCCGACGGGTACGCAGTATTTT. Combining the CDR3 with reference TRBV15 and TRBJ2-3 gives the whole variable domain DAMVIQNPRYQVTQFGKPVTLSCSQTLNHNVMYWYQQKSSQAPKLLFHYYDKDFNNEADTPDNFQSRRPNTSFCFLDIRSPGLGDTAMYLCATSRDRSAGPTGTQYFGPGTRLTVL.

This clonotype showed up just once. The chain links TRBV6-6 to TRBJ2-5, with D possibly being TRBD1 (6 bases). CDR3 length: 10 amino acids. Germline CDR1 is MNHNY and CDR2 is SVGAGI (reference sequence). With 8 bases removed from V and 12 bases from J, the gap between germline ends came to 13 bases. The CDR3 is CASRNRDKYF. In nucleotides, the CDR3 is TGTGCCAGCCGTAACCGGGACAAGTACTTC.